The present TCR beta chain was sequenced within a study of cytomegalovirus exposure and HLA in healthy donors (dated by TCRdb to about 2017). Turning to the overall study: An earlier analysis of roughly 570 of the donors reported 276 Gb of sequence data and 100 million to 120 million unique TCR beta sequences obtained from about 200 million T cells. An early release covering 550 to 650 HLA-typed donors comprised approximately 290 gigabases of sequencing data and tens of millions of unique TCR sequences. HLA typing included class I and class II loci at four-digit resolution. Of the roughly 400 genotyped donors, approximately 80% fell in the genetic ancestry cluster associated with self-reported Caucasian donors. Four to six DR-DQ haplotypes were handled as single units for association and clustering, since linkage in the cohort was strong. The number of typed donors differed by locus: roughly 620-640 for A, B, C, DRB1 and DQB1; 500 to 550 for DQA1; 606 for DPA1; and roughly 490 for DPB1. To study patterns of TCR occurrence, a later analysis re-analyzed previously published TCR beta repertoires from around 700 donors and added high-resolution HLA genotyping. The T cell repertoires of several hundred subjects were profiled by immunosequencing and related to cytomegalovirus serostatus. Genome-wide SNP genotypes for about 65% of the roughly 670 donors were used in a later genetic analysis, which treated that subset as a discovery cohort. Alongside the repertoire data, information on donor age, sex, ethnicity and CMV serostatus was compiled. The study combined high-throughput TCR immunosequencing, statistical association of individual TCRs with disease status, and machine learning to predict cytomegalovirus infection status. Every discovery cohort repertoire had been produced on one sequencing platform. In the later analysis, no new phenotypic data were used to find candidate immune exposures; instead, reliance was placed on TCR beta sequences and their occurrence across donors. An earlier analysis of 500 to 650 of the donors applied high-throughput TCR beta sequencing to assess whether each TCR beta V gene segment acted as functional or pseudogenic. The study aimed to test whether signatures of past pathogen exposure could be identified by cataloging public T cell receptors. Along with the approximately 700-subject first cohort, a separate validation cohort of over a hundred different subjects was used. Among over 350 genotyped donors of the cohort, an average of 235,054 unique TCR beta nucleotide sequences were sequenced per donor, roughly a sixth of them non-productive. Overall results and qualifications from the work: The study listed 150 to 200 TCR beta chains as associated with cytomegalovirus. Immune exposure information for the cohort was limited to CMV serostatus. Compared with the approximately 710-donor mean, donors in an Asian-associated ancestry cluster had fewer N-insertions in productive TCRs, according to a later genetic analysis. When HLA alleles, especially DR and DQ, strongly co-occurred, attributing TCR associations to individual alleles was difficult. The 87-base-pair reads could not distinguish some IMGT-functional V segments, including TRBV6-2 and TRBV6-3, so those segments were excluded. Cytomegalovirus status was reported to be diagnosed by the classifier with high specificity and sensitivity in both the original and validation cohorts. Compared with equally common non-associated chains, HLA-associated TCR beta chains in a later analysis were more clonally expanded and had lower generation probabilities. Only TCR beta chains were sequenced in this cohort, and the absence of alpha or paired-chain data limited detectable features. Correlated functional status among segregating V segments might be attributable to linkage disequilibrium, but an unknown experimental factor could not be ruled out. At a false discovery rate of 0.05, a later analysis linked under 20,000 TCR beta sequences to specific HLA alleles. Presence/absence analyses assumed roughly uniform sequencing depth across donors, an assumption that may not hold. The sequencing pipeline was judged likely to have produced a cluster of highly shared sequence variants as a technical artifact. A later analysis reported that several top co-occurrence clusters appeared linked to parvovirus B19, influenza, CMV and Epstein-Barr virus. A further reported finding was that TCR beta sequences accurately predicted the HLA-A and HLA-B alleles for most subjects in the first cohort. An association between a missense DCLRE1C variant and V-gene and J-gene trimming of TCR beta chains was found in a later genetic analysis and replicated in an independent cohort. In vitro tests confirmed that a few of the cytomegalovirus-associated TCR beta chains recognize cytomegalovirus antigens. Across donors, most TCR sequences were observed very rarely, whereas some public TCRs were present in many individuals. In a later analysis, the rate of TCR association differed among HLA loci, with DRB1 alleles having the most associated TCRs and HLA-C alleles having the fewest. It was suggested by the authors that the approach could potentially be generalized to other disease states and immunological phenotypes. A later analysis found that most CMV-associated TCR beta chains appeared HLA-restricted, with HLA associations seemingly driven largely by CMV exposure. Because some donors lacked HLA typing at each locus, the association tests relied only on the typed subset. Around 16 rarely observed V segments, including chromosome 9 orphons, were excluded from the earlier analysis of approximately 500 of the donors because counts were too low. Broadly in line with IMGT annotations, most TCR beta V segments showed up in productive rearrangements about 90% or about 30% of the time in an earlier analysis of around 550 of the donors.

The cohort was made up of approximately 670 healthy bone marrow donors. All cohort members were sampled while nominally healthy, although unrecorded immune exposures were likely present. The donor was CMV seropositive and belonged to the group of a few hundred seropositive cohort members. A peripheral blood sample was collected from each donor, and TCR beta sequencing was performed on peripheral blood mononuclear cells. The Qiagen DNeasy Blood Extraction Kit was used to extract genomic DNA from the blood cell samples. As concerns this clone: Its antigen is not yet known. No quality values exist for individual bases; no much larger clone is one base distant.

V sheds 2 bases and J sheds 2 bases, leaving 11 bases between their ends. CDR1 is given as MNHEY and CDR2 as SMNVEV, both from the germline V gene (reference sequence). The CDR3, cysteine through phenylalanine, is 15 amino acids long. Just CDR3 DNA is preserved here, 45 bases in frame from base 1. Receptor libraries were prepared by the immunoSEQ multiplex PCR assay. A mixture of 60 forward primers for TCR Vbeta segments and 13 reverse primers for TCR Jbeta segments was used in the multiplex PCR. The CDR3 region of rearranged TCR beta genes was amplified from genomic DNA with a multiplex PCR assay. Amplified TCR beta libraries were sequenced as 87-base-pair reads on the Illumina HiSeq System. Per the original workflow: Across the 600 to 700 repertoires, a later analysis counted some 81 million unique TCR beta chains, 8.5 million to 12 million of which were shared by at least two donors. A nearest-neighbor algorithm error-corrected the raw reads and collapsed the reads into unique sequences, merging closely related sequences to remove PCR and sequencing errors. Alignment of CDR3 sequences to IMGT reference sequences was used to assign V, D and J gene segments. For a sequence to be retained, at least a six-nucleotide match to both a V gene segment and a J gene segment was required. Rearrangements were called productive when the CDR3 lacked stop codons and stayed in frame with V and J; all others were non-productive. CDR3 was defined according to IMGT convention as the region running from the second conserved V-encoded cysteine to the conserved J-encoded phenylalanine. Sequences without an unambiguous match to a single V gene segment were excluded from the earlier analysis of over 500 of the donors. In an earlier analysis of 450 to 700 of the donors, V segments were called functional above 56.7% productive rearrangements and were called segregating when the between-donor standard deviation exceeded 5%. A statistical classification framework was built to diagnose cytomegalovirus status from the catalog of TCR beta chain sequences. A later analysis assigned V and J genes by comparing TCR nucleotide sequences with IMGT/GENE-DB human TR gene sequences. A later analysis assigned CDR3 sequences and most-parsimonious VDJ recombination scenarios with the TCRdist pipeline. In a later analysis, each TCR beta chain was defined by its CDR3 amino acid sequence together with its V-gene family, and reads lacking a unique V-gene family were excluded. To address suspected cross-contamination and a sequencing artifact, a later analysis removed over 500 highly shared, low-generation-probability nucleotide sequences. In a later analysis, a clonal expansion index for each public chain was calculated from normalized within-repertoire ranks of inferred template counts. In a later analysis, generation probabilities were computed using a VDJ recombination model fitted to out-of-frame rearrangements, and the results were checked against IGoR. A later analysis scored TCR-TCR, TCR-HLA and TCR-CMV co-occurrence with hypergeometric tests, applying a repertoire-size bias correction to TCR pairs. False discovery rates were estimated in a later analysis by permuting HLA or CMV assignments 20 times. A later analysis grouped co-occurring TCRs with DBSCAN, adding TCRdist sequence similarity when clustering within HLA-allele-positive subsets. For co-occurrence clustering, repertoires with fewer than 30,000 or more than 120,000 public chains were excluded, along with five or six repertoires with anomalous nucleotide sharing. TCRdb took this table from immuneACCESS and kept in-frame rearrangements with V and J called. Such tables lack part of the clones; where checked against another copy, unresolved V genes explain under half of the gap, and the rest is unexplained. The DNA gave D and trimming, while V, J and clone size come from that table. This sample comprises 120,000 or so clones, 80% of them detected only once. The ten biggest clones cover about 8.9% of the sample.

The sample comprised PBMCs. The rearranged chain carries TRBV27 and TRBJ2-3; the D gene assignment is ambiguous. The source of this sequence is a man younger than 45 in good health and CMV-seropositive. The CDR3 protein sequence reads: CASSLGGVITDTQYF. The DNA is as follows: TGTGCCAGCAGTTTAGGCGGAGTCATCACAGATACGCAGTATTTT.